Listed below are T cell receptor beta chains from one sample, sequenced in a study of T cells in Graves' hyperthyroidism and ophthalmopathy. TCRdb analysed the multiplex PCR reads with MiXCR anew, one entry per CDR3 protein. Of more than 300,000 distinct CDR3 sequences listed, 15% to 20% were seen once; the top ten hold around a third. What was sequenced was blood. The receptors shown here come from a woman in her thirties with Graves' hyperthyroidism that later progressed to Graves' ophthalmopathy. CDR3s include the opening cysteine and the closing phenylalanine or tryptophan. A D gene is named only where the DNA matches it firmly. Rows may omit the clone size; those that give it use once, few, many or a size class.

size | J | D | V | DNA | CDR3
many | TRBJ1-4 | TRBD1 | TRBV9 | TGTGCCAGCAGCGATAAGACAGGGGGTCTTCAAGAAAAACTGTTTTTT | CASSDKTGGLQEKLFF
. | TRBJ1-4 | . | TRBV5-1 | TGCGCCAGCAGCTATCGGGAGTTTGCAACTAATGAAAAACTGTTTTTT | CASSYREFATNEKLFF
many | TRBJ2-1 | TRBD2 | TRBV20-1 | TGCAGTGCCGGACCGGGAGGGCCGTCCAATGAGCAGTTCTTC | CSAGPGGPSNEQFF
many | TRBJ2-7 | . | TRBV27 | TGTGCCAGCAGACCCGACAGCCTGGTTTACGAGCAGTACTTC | CASRPDSLVYEQYF
many | TRBJ2-7 | . | TRBV7-9 | TGTGCCAGCAGCTTAGCGGGAGACGAGCAGTACTTC | CASSLAGDEQYF
. | TRBJ2-7 | TRBD1 | TRBV5-1 | TGCGCCAGCAGCTTGAACAGGGGGCGCCTCTACGAGCAGTACTTC | CASSLNRGRLYEQYF
. | TRBJ2-6 | . | TRBV19 | TGTGCCAGTAGTCCCCTCACCGGGACGCAAACTACCTCTGGGGCCAACGTCCTGACTTTC | CASSPLTGTQTTSGANVLTF
many | TRBJ1-2 | TRBD1 | TRBV12-3/TRBV12-4 | TGTGCCATCCAGGGGGCAGGCTATGGCTACACCTTC | CAIQGAGYGYTF
many | TRBJ1-2 | . | TRBV20-1 | TGCAGTGCTAGGGCGTCCGGTGCAGGGCCCTACTATGGCTACACCTTC | CSARASGAGPYYGYTF
many | TRBJ1-2 | . | TRBV7-9 | TGTGCCAGTACATCCACCTGGTTAGGGAGTGGCTACACCTTC | CASTSTWLGSGYTF
. | TRBJ1-1 | . | TRBV4-1 | TGCGCCAGCAGCCAAACCGGGCGTGGTTCTACGAACACTGAAGCTTTCTTT | CASSQTGRGSTNTEAFF
. | TRBJ2-1 | . | TRBV29-1 | TGCAGCGTTACAGGGGTGGCGGGAGGTTACAATGAGCAGTTCTTC | CSVTGVAGGYNEQFF
many | TRBJ1-2 | TRBD1 | TRBV28 | TGTGCCAGCAGTTTGGACAGGGGTTACTATGGCTACACCTTC | CASSLDRGYYGYTF
many | TRBJ2-3 | TRBD2 | TRBV7-2 | TGTGCCAGCAGCCGGACATCTAGCGGGAGCGCAGATACGCAGTATTTT | CASSRTSSGSADTQYF
many | TRBJ1-2 | TRBD1 | TRBV28 | TGTGCCAGCAGTCTGACCGGACAGGTGATTAACTATGGCTACACCTTC | CASSLTGQVINYGYTF
many | TRBJ1-1 | . | TRBV6-6 | TGTGCCAGCAGTTACTCGAACGCGGTGAACACTGAAGCTTTCTTT | CASSYSNAVNTEAFF
many | TRBJ1-3 | . | TRBV2 | TGTGCCAGCAGTTCCCAGGGAAACACCATATATTTT | CASSSQGNTIYF
. | TRBJ1-2 | . | TRBV14 | TGTGCCAGCAGCCAAGATAGTTATCGGCAGGGAATTAGTGGCTACACCTTC | CASSQDSYRQGISGYTF
many | TRBJ1-1 | . | TRBV12-5 | TGTGCTAGTGGGCAGGGTTTGAACACTGAAGCTTTCTTT | CASGQGLNTEAFF
many | TRBJ2-2 | TRBD1 | TRBV6-2/TRBV6-3 | TGTGCCAGCTCCAGACAGGGTTTGGCCACCGGGGAGCTGTTTTTT | CASSRQGLATGELFF
. | TRBJ2-7 | TRBD1 | TRBV14 | TGTGCCAGCAGCCTAGGGACAGGGGTAGCCTACGAGCAGTACTTC | CASSLGTGVAYEQYF
. | TRBJ2-3 | . | TRBV12-3/TRBV12-4 | TGTGCCAGCAGTACCCCCAGCGGCAACACAGATACGCAGTATTTT | CASSTPSGNTDTQYF
few | TRBJ2-5 | . | TRBV7-9 | TGTGCCAGCAGCACCCGCCCGGGATGCAGGGAGACCCAGTACTTC | CASSTRPGCRETQYF
many | TRBJ2-7 | . | TRBV7-2 | TGTGCCAGCAGCTTAGCTAAGCGAGATCGGGAGCAGTACTTC | CASSLAKRDREQYF
few | TRBJ1-5 | . | TRBV9 | TGTGCCAGCAGCGCATCGGGACACCATCAGCCCCAGCATTTT | CASSASGHHQPQHF
. | TRBJ1-1 | TRBD1 | TRBV6-1 | TGTGCCAGCAATCCCCAGGGGGGGACAGGGGGCATTTGGGACACTGAAGCTTTCTTT | CASNPQGGTGGIWDTEAFF
few | TRBJ1-1 | . | TRBV2 | TGTGCCAGCAGTGAACTGGGGGGGGGGGGAGGGGCTGAAGCTTTCTTT | CASSELGGGGGAEAFF
many | TRBJ1-1 | TRBD1 | TRBV7-2 | TGTGCCAGCAGCTTCGGAACCCTGGGACAGACTAACACTGAAGCTTTCTTT | CASSFGTLGQTNTEAFF
few | TRBJ2-1 | . | TRBV30 | TGTGCCTGGAGTACCCCCCTGTGGAGGGAGGAGCAGTTCTTC | CAWSTPLWREEQFF
once | TRBJ2-6 | . | TRBV20-1 | TGCAGTGCTAGAGGGCGGGACAGCTACTCTGGGGCCAAGGTCCTGACTTTC | CSARGRDSYSGAKVLTF
many | TRBJ1-5 | TRBD1 | TRBV19 | TGTGCCAGTAGTATGGTGAGGGGGCGAAGGGAACAGCCCCAGCATTTT | CASSMVRGRREQPQHF
few | TRBJ1-2 | TRBD1 | TRBV29-1 | TGCAGCGTGGCAGACCGGGACAGTAACTATGGCTACACCTTC | CSVADRDSNYGYTF
many | TRBJ2-3 | TRBD1 | TRBV5-1 | TGCGCCAGCAGCTTGATCACAGGGGGCAGAGATACGCAGTATTTT | CASSLITGGRDTQYF
many | TRBJ2-7 | TRBD1 | TRBV2 | TGTGCCAGCAGTGAACCGGGACAGAACTACGAGCAGTACTTC | CASSEPGQNYEQYF
. | TRBJ2-1 | TRBD1 | TRBV10-3 | TGTGCCACGACCGGGACAGGGTCCTACAATGAGCAGTTCTTC | CATTGTGSYNEQFF
many | TRBJ1-1 | . | TRBV19 | TGTGCCAGTAGACGGGGTGCGGCGAACACTGAAGCTTTCTTT | CASRRGAANTEAFF
once | TRBJ2-7 | . | TRBV10-3 | TGTGCCATCAGTGCGGCAGGGGTATACGAGCAGTACTTC | CAISAAGVYEQYF
many | TRBJ2-2 | . | TRBV19 | TGTGCCAGTAGTATGTTTAACACCGGGGAGCTGTTTTTT | CASSMFNTGELFF
. | TRBJ2-7 | . | TRBV5-4 | TGTGCCAGCAGCCGGGGGCGCAGACTTAGATCCTACGACCAGTACTTC | CASSRGRRLRSYDQYF
many | TRBJ1-5 | . | TRBV12-3/TRBV12-4 | TGTGCCAGCAGTTCCCCGTTGCAGCCCCAGCATTTT | CASSSPLQPQHF
many | TRBJ2-5 | . | TRBV12-3/TRBV12-4 | TGTGCCAGCGGGGCGACGGGAGCGTCGCAAGAGACCCAGTACTTC | CASGATGASQETQYF
many | TRBJ2-1 | TRBD2 | TRBV7-9 | TGTGCCAGCAGCTTAAAAAGCGGGGGGCTCAATGAGCAGTTCTTC | CASSLKSGGLNEQFF
. | TRBJ2-7 | TRBD2 | TRBV10-3 | TGTGCCATCAGTGGTCAGCGGGAGGGCCTAAACGAGCAGTACTTC | CAISGQREGLNEQYF
many | TRBJ2-7 | TRBD1 | TRBV29-1 | TGCAGCGTTGAAGAGTTGGGACAGGAGAATTACTTC | CSVEELGQENYF